This T cell receptor (beta chain) was obtained from a study of blood T cell repertoires in COVID-19. The trim removed 1 base at V and 7 bases at J, leaving 4 bases unmatched. The germline V gene encodes CDR1 SGHAT and CDR2 FQNNGV. CDR3 length: 14 amino acids. Profiling relied on immunoSEQ multiplex PCR, and the TCRdb table lists in-frame clones only, not all of them. Counted here are around 68,000 clones, roughly 92% occurring once; the ten biggest clones make up about 2.6%. This receptor was taken from a man between 65 and 85 years old with active COVID-19. Input material: peripheral blood. The genes are TRBV11-2 and TRBJ2-1; 7 nucleotides match TRBD2. Written as DNA, the CDR3 is TGTGCCAGCAGCTTAGGAGGGACTACAAATGAGCAGTTCTTC. Translated: CASSLGGTTNEQFF.